This passage covers 10 T cell receptor beta chains from one sample sequenced in a study of T-cell reconstitution after alpha-beta-depleted transplantation in children. The TCRbeta library was prepared with unique molecular identifiers. Using its own MiXCR run on the PCR reads, TCRdb lists one record per CDR3 protein. Among around 500,000 distinct CDR3 sequences listed, around 13% were seen once. The material sequenced was PBMCs from the stem cell graft donor, taken from the stem cell graft. These receptor sequences come from a human donor who donated a stem cell graft to a child with combined immunodeficiency.

This clonotype was counted between two and nine times. The chain joins TRBV7-9 to TRBJ1-3; no clear D gene. Trimming cost V 1 base and J 8 bases, with 3 bases left between them. Germline-derived CDR1 and CDR2 are SEHNR and FQNEAQ (reference sequence). The CDR3 length is 11 residues. The CDR3, as DNA: TGTGCCAGCAGCTTAGGGGACACCATATATTTT. Protein product: CASSLGDTIYF.

This clonotype was seen only a few times. The chain joins TRBV6-2 or TRBV6-3 to TRBJ2-7, with D possibly matching TRBD1 (6 bases). This CDR3 spans 14 amino acids. The V gene's germline CDR1 is MNHEY and CDR2 SVGEGT. The germline V and J ends were trimmed by 2 bases and 4 bases, with 12 bases remaining between them. The CDR3 reads CASSYRNRGYEQYF. In nucleotides, the CDR3 is TGTGCCAGCAGTTACCGCAATAGGGGGTACGAGCAGTACTTC.

The chain links TRBV29-1 to TRBJ2-3; weak D call: TRBD2 (5 bases). Trimming cost V 4 bases and J 0 bases, with 5 bases left between them. Germline V gene lookup returns CDR1 SQVTM and CDR2 ANQGSEA. This CDR3 is 12 amino acids long. CDR3 sequence reads: CSVAGSTDTQYF. DNA of the CDR3: TGCAGCGTTGCGGGGAGCACAGATACGCAGTATTTT.

This clonotype has a handful of counts. This chain's CDR3 is CASSFRDSHTDTQYF. In DNA, the CDR3 is TGTGCCAGCAGTTTCCGGGACAGCCACACAGATACGCAGTATTTT. V is TRBV7-9 and J is TRBJ2-3, with 7 bases identical to TRBD1. The V gene end was trimmed by 6 bases and the J gene end by 2 bases; junction bases not matched to a gene: 8. The germline V gene has CDR1 SEHNR and CDR2 FQNEAQ (reference sequence). The CDR3 totals 15 residues.

This clonotype has only one observation. The chain employs TRBV5-1 and TRBJ2-3; a possible D gene is TRBD2 (6 bases). Deletions cut 3 bases from V and 2 bases from J, with 19 bases between. The germline V gene encodes CDR1 SGHRS and CDR2 YFSETQ. CDR3 size: 17 residues. This chain's CDR3 is CASSSHPGRETTDTQYF. CDR3 DNA sequence: TGCGCCAGCAGCTCGCATCCGGGACGGGAGACCACAGATACGCAGTATTTT.

Only a few counts were recorded for this clonotype. V gene TRBV4-2 combines with J gene TRBJ2-1; maybe TRBD2 (7 bases). Trimming stripped 4 bases from V and 1 base from J, with 26 bases between. This CDR3 region has 20 residues. From germline, CDR1 is LGHNA and CDR2 YNFKEQ. In nucleotides, the CDR3 is TGTGCCAGCAGCCCCCACCGGTGGGGGGGCGTCTTGGGGTCCTACAATGAGCAGTTCTTC. Protein: CASSPHRWGGVLGSYNEQFF.

The count of this clonotype is one. V usage is TRBV7-3 and J usage is TRBJ2-2; D unresolved. V lost 5 bases and J lost 3, with 13 bases in between. Per the germline V gene, CDR1 is SGHTA and CDR2 is FQGTGA. This CDR3 has 15 amino acids. The CDR3 here is CASSPPGTHTGELFF. The DNA for the CDR3 is TGTGCCAGCAGCCCTCCCGGCACCCACACCGGGGAGCTGTTTTTT.

This clonotype was seen more than once but under ten times. The chain links TRBV7-2 to TRBJ1-3; D is unclear. V lost 2 bases, J lost 10 bases, and 9 bases lay in between. Germline assignment: CDR1 SGHTA and CDR2 FQGNSA. The CDR3 covers 12 residues. The CDR3: CASSLRPATIYF. DNA for the CDR3: TGTGCCAGCAGCTTAAGGCCGGCAACCATATATTTT.

This clonotype has just a few counts. The CDR3 nucleotides read TGTGCCAGCAGCGTAGAGATAGCGGGAGCCTCCGAGCAGTACTTC. Its translation is CASSVEIAGASEQYF. J is TRBJ2-7 and V is TRBV9, with 9 bases matching TRBD2. The germline V gene encodes CDR1 SGDLS and CDR2 YYNGEE. The CDR3 sequence is 15 residues long. Trimming took 0 bases from V and 6 from J; bases not matched to a gene: 7.

At least ten counts were recorded for this clonotype. The chain links TRBV20-1 to TRBJ2-1; TRBD2 matches at 11 bases. Looked up from germline, CDR1 is DFQATT and CDR2 is SNEGSKA (reference sequence). This CDR3 is built from 14 residues. The V segment lost 5 bases and the J segment 3 bases; nucleotides outside the gene matches: 3. CDR3: CSAQGTSGYNEQFF. The CDR3, as DNA: TGCAGTGCTCAAGGGACTAGCGGCTACAATGAGCAGTTCTTC.